Listed below are T cell receptor beta chains from one sample, sequenced in a study of blood T cell repertoires in COVID-19. This table comes from immunoSEQ multiplex PCR, and its TCRdb copy is limited to in-frame clones, with some not included. The table records approximately 68,000 clones, about 80% of them present only once. The source material was peripheral blood. These receptor sequences come from a human donor in a cohort sampled during active COVID-19. The CDR3 runs from the conserved cysteine through the conserved F or W. A clone size is listed for some rows: how often the clone was seen (once, few, many), or a class if it is expanded.

j_call cdr3_length clone_size v_call cdr3_aa
TRBJ2-3 14 . TRBV7-9 CASRTGTNLDTQYF
TRBJ2-2 13 . TRBV7-6 CASSLSGAGELFF
TRBJ1-2 14 . TRBV19 CASSLGQGMFGYTF
TRBJ2-7 15 . TRBV15 CATSRDYSGDTEQYF
TRBJ1-2 15 . TRBV27 CASSPMKGRARGYTF
TRBJ1-5 17 . TRBV19 CASDDIWREYSNQPQHF
TRBJ1-1 12 . TRBV12-3/TRBV12-4 CASSPDTAEAFF
TRBJ2-1 17 few TRBV18 CASSPEASGGLYNEQFF
TRBJ1-2 15 once TRBV4-1 CASSQDANRNYGYTF
TRBJ2-7 18 . TRBV5-3 CARTASCKQGKVPYEQYF
TRBJ2-7 15 . TRBV19 CASSTPSRGNYEQYF
TRBJ1-5 12 once TRBV7-2 CASSFRDQPQHF